These 5 T cell receptor beta chains share one sample of origin, sequenced in a study of T cells after yellow fever vaccination. TCRdb re-derived calls from the 5' RACE reads in MiXCR, one entry per CDR3 protein. The table lists around 100,000 distinct CDR3 sequences, 8% to 9.5% of them singletons, with roughly 23% in the top ten. The source was CD8+ T cells sorted from PBMCs, collected 45 days after the yellow fever booster vaccination. The receptors shown here come from a man aged 25-45 years who received the YFV17D yellow fever vaccine.

In this sample, this clonotype turned up once. This chain links TRBV4-3 with TRBJ1-2; D is unresolved. The CDR3 totals 16 residues. Germline V gives CDR1 LGHNA, CDR2 YSLEER. V lost 0 bases to trimming and J lost 4 bases, with 15 bases between them. CDR3 in amino acids: CASSQDGFEGSYGYTF. In nucleotides, the CDR3 is TGCGCCAGCAGCCAAGATGGGTTTGAGGGATCCTATGGCTACACCTTC.

This clonotype was recorded a few times. The rearrangement joins TRBV6-5 to TRBJ1-6, with a possible D match to TRBD1 (6 bases). The CDR3 runs to 16 residues. Trimming removed 2 bases at V and 6 bases at J, with 14 bases between. Germline assignment: CDR1 MNHEY and CDR2 SVGAGI. The CDR3 DNA follows: TGTGCCAGCAGTTACACATCGGGACAAGTTAATTCACCCCTCCACTTT. This sequence encodes CASSYTSGQVNSPLHF.

This clonotype was counted many times. The J gene is TRBJ2-1, the V gene TRBV28, with 9 bases that match TRBD2. The J segment lost 2 bases and the V segment lost 10 bases, leaving 6 bases of the junction unmatched. The CDR3 sequence is 14 residues long. Germline CDR1 is MDHEN and CDR2 is SYDVKM. The DNA for the CDR3 is TGTGCCATCGTAGCGGGAGATACCTACAATGAGCAGTTCTTC. It yields the protein CAIVAGDTYNEQFF.

This clonotype was seen many times. The CDR3 bases are TGTGCCAGCAGCCCGGGGGGAACCGAGCAGTACTTC. Protein product: CASSPGGTEQYF. The chain is built from TRBV5-6 and TRBJ2-7, with TRBD2 matching 7 bases. Trimming at V came to 4 bases and at J to 6 bases, leaving 4 bases not matched to a gene. This CDR3 has 12 residues. Germline V gene data show CDR1 as SGHDT and CDR2 as YYEEEE.

This clonotype was counted many times. This chain joins TRBV20-1 and TRBJ2-1; D may be TRBD2 (6 bases). Trimming cost V 1 base and J 0 bases, with 13 bases left between them. CDR1 is DFQATT and CDR2 is SNEGSKA in the germline V gene (reference sequence). There are 16 residues in the CDR3. CDR3 coding DNA: TGCAGTGCTAGAGGGGGCGGGGCAAGCTCCTACAATGAGCAGTTCTTC. As protein: CSARGGGASSYNEQFF.